This T cell receptor (beta chain) stems from a study of blood T cells in healthy people across ages. Findings and limits, study-wide: Correlation between TCR beta diversity and naive T cell percentage was strong. Diversity of TCR beta per million T cells declined in a roughly linear way with age.

V lost 3 bases, J lost 6 bases, and 5 bases stayed unmatched. The CDR3 sequence is 12 residues long. Germline V gene lookup returns CDR1 DFQATT and CDR2 SNEGSKA (reference sequence). A sample-barcoded 5' primer and a J-beta primer mix were used in a second PCR of roughly 7 to 11 cycles. Unique molecular identifiers of 12 random nucleotides labeled each cDNA. TCRdb used MiXCR to reprocess the 5' RACE reads, holding one entry per CDR3 protein. In the table there are 550,000 to 650,000 distinct CDR3 sequences, about 28% of which are singletons. Details on this clonotype: Its antigen is still unknown.

This same sample was also part of a study on T cells of mothers and their children.

The rearrangement links TRBV20-1 to TRBJ2-7, with 7 bases fitting TRBD2. Sequenced: blood. The receptor was derived from a boy under 10 years old in good health. Here the CDR3 reads CSARREPREQYF. CDR3 coding DNA: TGCAGTGCTAGGCGGGAGCCCCGCGAGCAGTACTTC.